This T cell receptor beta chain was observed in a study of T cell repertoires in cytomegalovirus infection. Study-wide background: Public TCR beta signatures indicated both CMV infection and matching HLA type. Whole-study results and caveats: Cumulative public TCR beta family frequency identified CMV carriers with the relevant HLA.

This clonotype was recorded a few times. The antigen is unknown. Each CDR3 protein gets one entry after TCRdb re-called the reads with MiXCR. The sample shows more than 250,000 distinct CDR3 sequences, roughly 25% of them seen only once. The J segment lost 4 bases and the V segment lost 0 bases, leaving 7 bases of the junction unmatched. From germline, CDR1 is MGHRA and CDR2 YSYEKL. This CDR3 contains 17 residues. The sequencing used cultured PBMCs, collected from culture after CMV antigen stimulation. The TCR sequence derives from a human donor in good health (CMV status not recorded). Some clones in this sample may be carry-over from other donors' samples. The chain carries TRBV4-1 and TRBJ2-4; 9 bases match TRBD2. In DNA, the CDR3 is TGCGCCAGCAGCCAAGAGGGAGCGGGAGGAAGTAAAAACATTCAGTACTTC. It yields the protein CASSQEGAGGSKNIQYF.